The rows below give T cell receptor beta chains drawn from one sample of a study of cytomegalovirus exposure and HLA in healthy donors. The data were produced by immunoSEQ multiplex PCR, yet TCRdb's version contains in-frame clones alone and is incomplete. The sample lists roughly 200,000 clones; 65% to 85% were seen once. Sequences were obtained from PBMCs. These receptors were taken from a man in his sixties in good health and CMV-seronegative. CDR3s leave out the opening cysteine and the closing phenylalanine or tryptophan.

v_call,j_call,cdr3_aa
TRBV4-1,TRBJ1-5,ASKAGGSNQPQN
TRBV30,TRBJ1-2,AWRRDGYT
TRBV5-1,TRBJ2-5,ASRPAGGSRETQY
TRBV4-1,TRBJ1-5,ASSQDVGQPQH
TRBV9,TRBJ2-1,ASSVGGSGGDNEQF
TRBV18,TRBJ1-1,ASSPGAWATEAF
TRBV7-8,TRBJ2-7,ASSRGLAGARGEQY
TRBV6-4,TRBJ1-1,ASSVSGGSDTEAF
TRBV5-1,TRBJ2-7,ASSRLEGSEQY
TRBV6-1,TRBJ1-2,ASSENYSNYGYT
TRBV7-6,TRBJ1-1,ASSFDSNTEAF
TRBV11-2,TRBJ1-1,ASSSVRGNTEAF
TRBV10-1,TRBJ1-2,ASSEDSLYGYT
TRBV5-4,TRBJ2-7,ASSLVSRGAYEQY
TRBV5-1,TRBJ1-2,ASSLGSEGGYT
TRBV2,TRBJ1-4,ASSVTGTHSEKLF
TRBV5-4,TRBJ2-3,ASSLRRPSGGSSTDTQY
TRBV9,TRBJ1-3,ASSGGLSGNTIY
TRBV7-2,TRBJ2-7,ASSSGLGPYEQY
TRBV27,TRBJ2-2,ASSLGGLGELF
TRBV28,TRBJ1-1,ASKRRDRVNTEAF
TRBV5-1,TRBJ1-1,ASSLWASMNTEAF
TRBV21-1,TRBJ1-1,ASSKVWIVRGCTEAF
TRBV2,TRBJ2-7,ASSGASGSYEQY
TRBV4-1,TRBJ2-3,ASSQGQGTVSNTQY
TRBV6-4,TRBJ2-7,ASSEIDTIYEQY
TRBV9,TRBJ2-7,ASSDTQGLAGNEQY
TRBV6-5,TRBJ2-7,ASGGLAGGYEQY
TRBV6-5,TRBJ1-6,ASRPDNYNSPLH
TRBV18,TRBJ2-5,ASSVYPGMAETQY
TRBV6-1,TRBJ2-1,ASSDGLQGEQF
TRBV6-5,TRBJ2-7,ASSYGGLNSYEQY
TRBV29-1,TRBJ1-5,SVAGGPNQPQH
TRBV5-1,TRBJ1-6,ASSLGEVFNSPLH
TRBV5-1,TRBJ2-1,ASSLGLAGGVDEQF
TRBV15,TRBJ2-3,ATSRNRGDTDTQY
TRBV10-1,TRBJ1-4,ASSATGAGGKLF
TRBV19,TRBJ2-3,ASSRRLGDTQY
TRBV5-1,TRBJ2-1,ASSLVVAGNNEQF
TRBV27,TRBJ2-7,ASSARDFYEQY
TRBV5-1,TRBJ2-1,ASRWSGTGRDEQF
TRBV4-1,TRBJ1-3,ASSQGWTGQVAGNTIY
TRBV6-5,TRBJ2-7,ASSYWSGPSYEQY
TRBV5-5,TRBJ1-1,ASSLETAEAF
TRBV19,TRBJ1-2,ASSPRGTGGSGYT